This T cell receptor beta chain was profiled in a study of T cell clonotyping in hematopoietic cell transplantation. Study observations and caveats: Pathologically expanded recipient clonotypes increased progressively from day 30 to day 180 as diversity fell.

The time point was: recipient sample about 28 days before transplant, after cytoreduction. V was cut by 3 bases and J by 1 base, with 10 bases left in between. There are 14 residues in the CDR3. From germline, CDR1 is SQVTM and CDR2 ANQGSEA. This clone appeared a few times. Its target is unknown. Sequenced by immunoSEQ multiplex PCR; TCRdb stores in-frame clones only, minus some. This table has tens of thousands of clones, 85% appearing once. The rearrangement uses TRBV29-1 and TRBJ1-3, with D unclear. This TCR was sampled from a man aged 60 to 69 with acute myeloid leukemia. Some clones in this sample may be carry-over from other donors' samples. The specimen was peripheral blood mononuclear cells, collected before stem cell transplant. The CDR3 reads CSVDPNSSGNTIYF. The CDR3 DNA follows: TGCAGCGTTGATCCCAACTCTTCTGGAAACACCATATATTTT.